What follows is one TCR beta chain and its context. The antigen is not known. The data were taken from a study of graft-versus-host responses after intestinal transplantation. On the study more broadly: Each transplant was multivisceral, liver-intestinal, or isolated intestinal. Every recipient underwent anti-thymocyte globulin induction, then tacrolimus and steroids for approximately 3 years.

Study results and limitations: Those patients showing graft-donor T cell macrochimerism displayed high graft-versus-host to host-versus-graft clonal ratios in allografts.

The CDR3 is 14 residues long. Between the trimmed V and J ends, which lost 7 bases and 4 bases, there was a span of 16 bases. From germline, CDR1 is WSHSY and CDR2 SAAADI. Processing of graft tissue released intraepithelial and lamina propria lymphocytes. The assay was immunoSEQ multiplex PCR, and TCRdb's table has in-frame clones only and misses some. The data contain roughly 23,000 clones, 70% to 80% of them seen just once; the ten biggest clones take up under 4%. This receptor was identified in a human patient who received an intestinal transplant, so some T cells may come from the graft donor. The sample here was ileum tissue, taken 12 days after intestinal transplant. V gene TRBV10-2 combines with J gene TRBJ2-5, with D maybe TRBD2 (5 bases). The CDR3 sequence: CASNRALAGETQYF. CDR3 bases: TGCGCCAGCAATCGGGCTCTTGCGGGAGAGACCCAGTACTTC.